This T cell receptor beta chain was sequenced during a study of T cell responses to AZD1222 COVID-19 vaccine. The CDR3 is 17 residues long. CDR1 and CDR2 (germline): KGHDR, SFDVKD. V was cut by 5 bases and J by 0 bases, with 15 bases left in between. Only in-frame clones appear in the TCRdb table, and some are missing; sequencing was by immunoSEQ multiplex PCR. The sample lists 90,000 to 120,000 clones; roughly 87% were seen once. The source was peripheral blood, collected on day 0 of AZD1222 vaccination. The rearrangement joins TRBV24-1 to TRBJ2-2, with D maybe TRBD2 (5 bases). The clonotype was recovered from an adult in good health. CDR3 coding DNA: TGTGCCACCAGTGCTCCAGCGGACTCCGCGAACACCGGGGAGCTGTTTTTT. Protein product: CATSAPADSANTGELFF.